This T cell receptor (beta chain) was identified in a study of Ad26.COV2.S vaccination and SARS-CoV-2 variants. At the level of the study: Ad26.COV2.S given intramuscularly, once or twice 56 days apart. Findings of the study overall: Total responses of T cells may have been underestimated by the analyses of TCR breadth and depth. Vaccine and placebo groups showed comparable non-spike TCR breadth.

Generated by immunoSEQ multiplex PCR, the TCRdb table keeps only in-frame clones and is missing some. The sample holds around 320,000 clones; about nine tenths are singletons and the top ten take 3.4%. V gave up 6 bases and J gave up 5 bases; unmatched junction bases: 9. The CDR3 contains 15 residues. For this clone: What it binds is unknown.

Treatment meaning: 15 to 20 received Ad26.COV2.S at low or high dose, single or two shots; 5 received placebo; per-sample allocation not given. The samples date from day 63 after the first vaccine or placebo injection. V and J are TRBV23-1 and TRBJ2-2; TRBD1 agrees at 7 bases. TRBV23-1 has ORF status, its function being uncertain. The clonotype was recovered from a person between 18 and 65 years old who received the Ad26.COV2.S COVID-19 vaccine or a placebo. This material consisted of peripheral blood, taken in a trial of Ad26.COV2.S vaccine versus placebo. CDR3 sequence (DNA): TGCGCCAGCAGACCAAGACAGGGTAAGACCGGGGAGCTGTTTTTT. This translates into CASRPRQGKTGELFF.